Below are 25 T cell receptor beta chains sequenced from a single sample in a study of cytomegalovirus exposure and HLA in healthy donors. The PCR had 60 Vbeta and 13 Jbeta primers. Here immunoSEQ multiplex PCR was the method, and the copy in TCRdb shows in-frame clones only, minus some. The sample comprises around 140,000 clones, just under 80% of which are singletons, and 1.1% rests with the top ten. Input material: PBMCs. The origin of the receptors is a male donor in good health and CMV-seronegative.

This clone has just one count. The gene calls are TRBV30 and TRBJ2-7, with D perhaps TRBD1 (5 bases). The CDR3 runs to 14 residues. Trimming removed 0 bases at V and 7 bases at J, with 16 bases between. Germline assignment: CDR1 GTSNPN and CDR2 SVGIG (reference sequence). The CDR3 loop is CAWSVHLMAGEQYF. CDR3 nucleotide sequence: TGTGCCTGGAGTGTACATCTTATGGCAGGGGAGCAGTACTTC.

The chain uses TRBV19 and TRBJ1-6; weak D call: TRBD1 (5 bases). The CDR3 runs to 16 residues. CDR1 and CDR2 (germline): LNHDA, SQIVND (reference sequence). Trimming cost V 3 bases and J 0 bases, with 9 bases left between them. The CDR3 DNA reads as TGTGCCAGTAGTATTAACAGGATCTCCTATAATTCACCCCTCCACTTT. This codes for CASSINRISYNSPLHF.

This clone was detected once. V is TRBV4-2 and J is TRBJ1-3; D is undetermined. V dropped 0 bases and J dropped 0 bases, with 9 bases sitting between them. Germline CDR1 and CDR2: LGHNA and YNFKEQ. This CDR3 is 16 amino acids long. DNA for the CDR3: TGTGCCAGCAGCCAAGAGAGCGCGGCCTCTGGAAACACCATATATTTT. Its translation is CASSQESAASGNTIYF.

This clone was observed a handful of times. The chain recombines TRBV12-5 with TRBJ2-2, with D possibly matching TRBD2 (5 bases). CDR1 is LGHNT and CDR2 is FRNRAP in the germline V gene. Trimming left V 3 bases short and J 3 bases short, with 14 bases between. The CDR3 runs 16 residues. The CDR3 spells CASGFTDSRYTGELFF. Written as DNA, the CDR3 is TGTGCTAGTGGTTTTACGGACTCCAGGTACACCGGGGAGCTGTTTTTT.

This clone was seen only a few times. The chain is built from TRBV6-5 and TRBJ2-1, with TRBD2 matching 9 bases. Germline trimming cut 10 bases from V and 14 bases from J; bases unmatched to any gene: 12. This CDR3 has 12 residues. Germline V lookup: CDR1 MNHEY, CDR2 SVGAGI. The CDR3 nucleotides read TGTGCCAACGAGCGGGGGGCCCTTCGGGAGTTCTTC. Its protein product is CANERGALREFF.

V is TRBV4-1 and J is TRBJ1-6; maybe TRBD1 (5 bases). V shed 0 bases and J shed 3 bases, with 15 bases lying between them. From germline, CDR1 is MGHRA and CDR2 YSYEKL. The CDR3 is 18 residues long. The CDR3 DNA reads as TGCGCCAGCAGCCAAGACGGGATGCGGGGCGTCTATAATTCACCCCTCCACTTT. Translating gives CASSQDGMRGVYNSPLHF.

This chain links TRBV7-2 with TRBJ2-1; TRBD1 agrees at 7 bases. CDR1 is SGHTA, CDR2 FQGNSA, per germline. After removal of 5 bases from V and 8 bases from J, the junction contained 6 bases not matched to a gene. There are 13 residues in the CDR3. CDR3: CASSENRGHEQFF. CDR3 nucleotide sequence: TGTGCCAGCAGCGAAAACAGGGGCCATGAGCAGTTCTTC.

The rearrangement joins TRBV9 to TRBJ1-2, with D maybe TRBD1 (6 bases). Deletions cut 4 bases from V and 14 bases from J, with 27 bases between. The CDR3 is 15 amino acids. Germline CDR1 SGDLS, CDR2 YYNGEE. CDR3 region: CASSPGMQGTANITF. The CDR3 DNA reads as TGTGCCAGCAGCCCAGGGATGCAGGGGACGGCCAACATAACCTTC.

The gene calls are TRBV2 and TRBJ2-1; 8 positions agree with TRBD1. The CDR3 length is 15 residues. J lost 5 bases, V lost 6 bases, and 9 bases had no gene match. Germline V gene data show CDR1 as SNHLY and CDR2 as FYNNEI. Here the CDR3 DNA reads TGTGCCAGCAGGGGAGGACAGGGTGCAAACAATGAGCAGTTCTTC. It yields the protein CASRGGQGANNEQFF.

This clone turned up a few times. V usage is TRBV15 and J usage is TRBJ2-1, with 7 bases lining up with TRBD1. The ends lost 4 bases at V and 7 bases at J; junction bases unmatched: 10. Germline V gene sequence: CDR1 LNHNV, CDR2 YYDKDF (reference sequence). The CDR3 has 15 residues. The CDR3 protein is CATSIQGFVSNEQFF. The CDR3 DNA follows: TGTGCCACCAGCATACAGGGGTTTGTGAGTAATGAGCAGTTCTTC.

This chain joins TRBV4-3 and TRBJ2-7, with D perhaps TRBD1 (6 bases). The V end was cut by 0 bases, the J end by 3 bases, with 12 bases between. Germline CDR1 and CDR2: LGHNA and YSLEER. The CDR3 sequence is 15 residues long. CDR3 protein: CASSQEFGQLYEQYF. The CDR3 coding sequence is TGCGCCAGCAGCCAAGAGTTTGGACAGCTCTACGAGCAGTACTTC.

This chain connects TRBV29-1 to TRBJ1-2, with 7 bases fitting TRBD1. V lost 1 base, J lost 4 bases, and 3 bases stayed unmatched. Germline CDR1 and CDR2: SQVTM and ANQGSEA. The CDR3 contains 13 residues. The CDR3 nucleotides are TGCAGCGTTGAAGGGGACAGATTCTATGGCTACACCTTC. Translating gives CSVEGDRFYGYTF.

The chain is built from TRBV5-1 and TRBJ1-1; 7 positions match TRBD1. CDR1 and CDR2 from the germline V gene are SGHRS and YFSETQ. V shed 2 bases, J shed 0 bases, and the junction held 4 bases outside the gene matches. The CDR3 loop spans 15 amino acids. CDR3 loop: CASSFGQVVNTEAFF. The CDR3 nucleotides read TGCGCCAGCAGCTTCGGACAGGTCGTGAACACTGAAGCTTTCTTT.

On this clone itself: Other nucleotide sequences in the sample specify the same CDR3. The V and J genes are TRBV11-3 and TRBJ2-3; 12 bases map to TRBD2. The CDR3 runs to 16 residues. Germline V gives CDR1 SGHNT, CDR2 YENEEA. J gave up 3 bases and V 2 bases, and 3 bases lay outside the gene matches. This CDR3 is CASSLLAGGRTDTQYF. CDR3 in DNA: TGTGCCAGCAGCTTACTAGCGGGGGGGCGGACAGATACGCAGTATTTT.

As regards this clone: Its ends do not fully match the called genes, so a read error is possible. The rearrangement joins TRBV7-7 to TRBJ2-2; possibly TRBD2 for D (7 bases). This CDR3 spans 16 amino acids. Germline V gives CDR1 SSHAT, CDR2 FNYEAQ (reference sequence). The CDR3 sequence is CASSLRAGAGTGELFF. Written as DNA, the CDR3 is TGTGCTAGCAGCTTAAGGGCGGGGGCCGGCACCGGGGAGCTGTTTTTT.

The V gene is TRBV19, the J gene TRBJ2-3, with 7 bases fitting TRBD2. V trimming: 5 bases; J trimming: 2 bases; junction bases outside the gene matches: 4. This CDR3 has 14 amino acids. Germline V CDR1 and CDR2: LNHDA, SQIVND (reference sequence). The CDR3 region has the DNA TGTGCCAGTAGTGGTGGGGGGGACACAGATACGCAGTATTTT. Its translation: CASSGGGDTDTQYF.

The chain has TRBV2 and TRBJ1-6, with a possible D match to TRBD1 (6 bases). This CDR3 is built from 13 residues. The germline CDR1 and CDR2 sequences are SNHLY and FYNNEI. CDR3 sequence: CAIWTAHNSPLHF. In DNA, the CDR3 is TGTGCGATTTGGACAGCCCATAATTCACCCCTCCACTTT.

The V call is TRBV19, the J call TRBJ2-5, with TRBD2 matching 7 bases. The CDR3 runs to 14 residues. V trimming: 3 bases; J trimming: 5 bases; junction bases outside the gene matches: 6. Germline V lookup: CDR1 LNHDA, CDR2 SQIVND (reference sequence). The CDR3 nucleotides read TGTGCCAGTAGTATGGGGGGGGATCGGGAGACCCAGTACTTC. Protein product: CASSMGGDRETQYF.

CDR3 amino acids: CASSTSGGNYEQYF. CDR3 bases: TGTGCCAGCAGCACTAGCGGGGGTAACTACGAGCAGTACTTC. This chain links TRBV2 with TRBJ2-7; 11 positions match TRBD2. CDR3 length: 14 residues. Germline V gene data show CDR1 as SNHLY and CDR2 as FYNNEI. After removal of 6 bases from V and 3 bases from J, the junction contained 4 bases not matched to a gene.

The chain employs TRBV2 and TRBJ2-2; 8 bases agree with TRBD2. The CDR3 is 16 residues long. The germline V gene encodes CDR1 SNHLY and CDR2 FYNNEI. The J segment lost 4 bases and the V segment lost 2 bases, leaving 6 bases of the junction unmatched. CDR3 nucleotides: TGTGCCAGCAGTGAACTAGCGGGTGGGCTCACCGGGGAGCTGTTTTTT. Translating it yields CASSELAGGLTGELFF. The full variable domain, rest sourced from reference TRBV2 and TRBJ2-2, is EPEVTQTPSHQVTQMGQEVILRCVPISNHLYFYWYRQILGQKVEFLVSFYNNEISEKSEIFDDQFSVERPDGSNFTLKIRSTKLEDSAMYFCASSELAGGLTGELFFGEGSRLTVL.

This chain uses TRBV7-2 with TRBJ1-3; a possible D gene is TRBD1 (5 bases). Germline-derived CDR1 and CDR2 are SGHTA and FQGNSA. V lost 1 base, J lost 0 bases, and 10 bases lay in between. This CDR3 has 16 residues. The CDR3: CASSLVWDSSGNTIYF. The CDR3 bases are TGTGCCAGCAGCTTAGTCTGGGACTCCTCTGGAAACACCATATATTTT.

This rearrangement joins TRBV9 to TRBJ2-1; 13 nucleotides align to TRBD2. CDR3 length equals 16 residues. Per the germline V gene, CDR1 is SGDLS and CDR2 is YYNGEE. V dropped 4 bases and J dropped 5; count of bases not matched to a gene: 6. The CDR3 loop reads CASSITSGGVNNEQFF. The CDR3 region has the DNA TGTGCCAGCAGCATTACTAGCGGGGGGGTAAACAATGAGCAGTTCTTC.

In its sample, this clone was seen a few times. V is TRBV19 and J is TRBJ1-4; TRBD1 is a possible D gene (5 bases). The germline V gene has CDR1 LNHDA and CDR2 SQIVND (reference sequence). V was pared by 6 bases and J by 13 bases, with 24 bases between. There are 15 residues in the CDR3. The CDR3 nucleotides read TGTGCCAGTAGGAGGGACTTAGGGGAGGGTAGGCTACTGTTTTTT. This sequence encodes CASRRDLGEGRLLFF.

The chain joins TRBV2 to TRBJ1-1, with TRBD1 as a possible D gene (6 bases). CDR1 and CDR2 (germline): SNHLY, FYNNEI. The germline V and J ends were trimmed by 6 bases and 0 bases, with 11 bases remaining between them. CDR3 length: 14 amino acids. CDR3 bases: TGTGCCAGCAGGAGGGGGGGAATGAACACTGAAGCTTTCTTT. Its translation is CASRRGGMNTEAFF. The full variable domain, completed using reference TRBV2 and TRBJ1-1, is EPEVTQTPSHQVTQMGQEVILRCVPISNHLYFYWYRQILGQKVEFLVSFYNNEISEKSEIFDDQFSVERPDGSNFTLKIRSTKLEDSAMYFCASRRGGMNTEAFFGQGTRLTVV.

The chain combines TRBV6-1 with TRBJ1-2, with 11 bases fitting TRBD1. Germline trimming cut 6 bases from V and 4 bases from J; bases unmatched to any gene: 4. There are 14 residues in the CDR3. Per the germline V gene, CDR1 is MNHNS and CDR2 is SASEGT. CDR3 amino acids: CASRPGTGGYGYTF. Here the CDR3 DNA reads TGTGCCAGCAGACCAGGGACAGGGGGCTATGGCTACACCTTC.